This TCR beta chain was sequenced during a study of CD8+ T cells in alopecia areata. This clone was recorded a few times. What it recognizes is unknown. PBMCs were stained for CD3, CD4 and CD8, and CD4+ and CD8+ T cells were sorted. Whole-study results and caveats: Lesional scalp, notably in alopecia totalis/universalis, had clonality above that of normal scalp.

Extracted RNA was reverse transcribed into cDNA, the sequencing template. The data were produced by immunoSEQ multiplex PCR, yet TCRdb's version contains in-frame clones alone and is incomplete. The table lists more than 90,000 clones, approximately 38% of them singletons. The sample consisted of CD4+ T cells sorted from blood. The clonotype originates from a human donor with alopecia areata.

The DNA of the CDR3 is TGTGCCAGCAGCCAACCGACCGGGACCTATGGCTACACCTTC. As protein: CASSQPTGTYGYTF. The chain joins TRBV4-2 to TRBJ1-2; TRBD1 is a possible D gene (5 bases). Germline loops: CDR1 LGHNA, CDR2 YNFKEQ. V gave up 2 bases and J gave up 4 bases, with 11 bases separating them. The CDR3 covers 14 residues.